The 14 T cell receptor beta chains below come from one sample, sequenced in a study of beta chain features in type 1 diabetes. No antigen has been identified for these receptors. The entirety of the isolated RNA underwent reverse transcription, so expressed TCRB transcripts were sequenced. Repertoires were generated with immunoSEQ multiplex PCR, while TCRdb's copy carries only in-frame clones and drops some. The sample has 250,000 to 300,000 clones, more than 13% seen once. Overall study findings and caveats: Moderately but significantly shorter TCRB CDR3s were found in Type 1 diabetes patients in all four CD4+ subsets.

Material: naive CD4+ T cells from blood. Receptors originate from a man aged 25 to 45 with type 1 diabetes.

The rearrangement joins TRBV5-1 to TRBJ1-4, with D hard to call. This CDR3 region has 14 residues. V shed 6 bases and J shed 5 bases, with 14 bases lying between them. The germline V gene encodes CDR1 SGHRS and CDR2 YFSETQ. CDR3 protein: CASTYGPKNEKLFF. Here the CDR3 DNA reads TGCGCCAGCACCTACGGTCCGAAGAATGAAAAACTGTTTTTT. The whole variable domain, remainder taken from reference TRBV5-1 and TRBJ1-4, is KAGVTQTPRYLIKTRGQQVTLSCSPISGHRSVSWYQQTPGQGLQFLFEYFSETQRNKGNFPGRFSGRQFSNSRSEMNVSTLELGDSALYLCASTYGPKNEKLFFGSGTQLSVL.

This clone was found a few times. J is TRBJ1-2 and V is TRBV23-1, with D possibly being TRBD1 (5 bases). TRBV23-1 is designated an ORF whose function remains uncertain. Trimming stripped 4 bases from V and 5 bases from J, with 11 bases between. The CDR3 covers 13 residues. CDR3 loop: CASSRAGRYGYTF. CDR3 DNA: TGCGCCAGCAGTCGGGCAGGGAGGTATGGCTACACCTTC.

This clone was found a few times. The V call is TRBV7-2, the J call TRBJ2-2; TRBD2 might be the D (7 bases). CDR1 and CDR2 (germline): SGHTA, FQGNSA. The CDR3 loop spans 14 amino acids. With 8 bases removed from V and 7 bases from J, the gap between germline ends came to 17 bases. CDR3: CASREDRVVGELFF. The CDR3 DNA sequence: TGTGCCAGCCGGGAGGACAGAGTTGTCGGGGAGCTGTTTTTT.

This clone was counted only a few times. The chain links TRBV28 to TRBJ2-1; 9 bases match TRBD2. The CDR3 is 16 amino acids. Germline CDR1 and CDR2: MDHEN and SYDVKM. Trimming cost V 6 bases and J 4 bases; bases outside gene matches: 10. This CDR3 reads CASRRTVLAGYNEQFF. The CDR3 nucleotides are TGTGCCAGCAGACGGACAGTTCTAGCGGGATACAATGAGCAGTTCTTC.

V gene TRBV28 combines with J gene TRBJ1-5; the match to TRBD1 covers 10 bases. This CDR3 region has 15 residues. Germline CDR1 MDHEN, CDR2 SYDVKM. Trimming took 6 bases from V and 3 from J; bases not matched to a gene: 5. CDR3 residues: CASRWTGGSNQPQHF. CDR3 DNA sequence: TGTGCCAGCAGATGGACAGGGGGTTCCAATCAGCCCCAGCATTTT.

The CDR3 DNA reads TGTGCCAGCTCACCCCGGACAGCCGAGCAGTACTTC. Translation gives CASSPRTAEQYF. The V call is TRBV18, the J call TRBJ2-7, with D perhaps TRBD1 (6 bases). CDR1 and CDR2 from the germline V gene are KGHSH and LQKENI. V was pared by 3 bases and J by 6 bases, with 9 bases between. CDR3 length: 12 residues.

Concerning this clone: The junction departs from the called germline gene at one end, perhaps through a read error. The rearrangement uses TRBV6-6 and TRBJ1-1, with D hard to call. Germline assignment: CDR1 MNHNY and CDR2 SVGAGI (reference sequence). The CDR3 is made up of 13 amino acids. CDR3 DNA sequence: TGTGCCAGCAGTGGTGGAGTGAACCCTGAAGCTTTCTTT. Translating it yields CASSGGVNPEAFF.

The chain has TRBV5-1 and TRBJ2-2; D unclear. The CDR3 runs to 15 residues. Germline values: CDR1 SGHRS, CDR2 YFSETQ. V shed 5 bases and J shed 0 bases, with 11 bases lying between them. The CDR3, as DNA: TGCGCCAGCAGGTTGACGGTTGCGAACACCGGGGAGCTGTTTTTT. Residues: CASRLTVANTGELFF. Variable domain in full (rest from reference TRBV5-1 and TRBJ2-2): KAGVTQTPRYLIKTRGQQVTLSCSPISGHRSVSWYQQTPGQGLQFLFEYFSETQRNKGNFPGRFSGRQFSNSRSEMNVSTLELGDSALYLCASRLTVANTGELFFGEGSRLTVL.

This clone appeared a few times. The J gene is TRBJ1-2, the V gene TRBV19; perhaps TRBD1 as D (6 bases). The V gene's germline CDR1 is LNHDA and CDR2 SQIVND (reference sequence). The CDR3 sequence is 17 residues long. Deletions cut 9 bases from V and 7 bases from J, with 30 bases between. The CDR3 region is CASQPPGHLLLIGGYTF. CDR3 in DNA: TGTGCCAGCCAGCCTCCGGGACATCTTCTTTTGATCGGTGGCTACACCTTC.

This clone has just a few counts. The chain combines TRBV4-2 with TRBJ1-2, with D uncertain. Germline-derived CDR1 and CDR2 are LGHNA and YNFKEQ. The CDR3 contains 16 residues. Trimming stripped 1 base from V and 0 bases from J, with 12 bases between. This CDR3 reads CASSQGAYLTNYGYTF. CDR3 in DNA: TGTGCCAGCAGCCAAGGTGCTTACTTGACTAACTATGGCTACACCTTC.

Regarding this clone: One end of the junction is discordant with germline, which a read error may explain. The V gene is TRBV7-9, the J gene TRBJ2-7, with 7 bases fitting TRBD1. In germline, CDR1 is SEHNR, CDR2 FQNEAQ (reference sequence). This CDR3 region has 13 residues. CDR3 in DNA: TGTGCCAGCAGCGAACAACCGGGACAGTTACCGGACTTC. Encoded protein: CASSEQPGQLPDF.

The chain recombines TRBV9 with TRBJ2-7; 10 bases are shared with TRBD2. The V segment lost 2 bases and the J segment 3 bases; nucleotides outside the gene matches: 2. The CDR3 extends over 14 amino acids. The germline gives CDR1 SGDLS, CDR2 YYNGEE. CDR3 amino acids: CASSVQREGYEQYF. The CDR3 DNA reads as TGTGCCAGCAGCGTTCAGCGGGAGGGCTACGAGCAGTACTTC.

There are a few counts of this clone. The CDR3 nucleotides read TGTGCCAGCAGCGTAGACCAGGGGGCTGGGGAAAAACTGTTTTTT. This translates into CASSVDQGAGEKLFF. The chain joins TRBV9 to TRBJ1-4; 8 bases are a match to TRBD1. Losses at the gene ends were 0 bases for V and 8 bases for J; bases not matched to a gene: 6. The CDR3 totals 15 residues. Germline lookup yields CDR1 SGDLS and CDR2 YYNGEE.

The chain combines TRBV11-2 with TRBJ2-5, with 7 bases fitting TRBD2. Germline CDR1 is SGHAT and CDR2 is FQNNGV. With V trimmed by 4 bases and J by 3 bases, 5 bases remained unmatched. CDR3 length: 14 amino acids. The CDR3 spells CASSSRTSKETQYF. CDR3 in DNA: TGTGCCAGCAGCTCGAGGACTAGTAAAGAGACCCAGTACTTC. The full variable domain, with the rest looked up from reference TRBV11-2 and TRBJ2-5, is EAGVAQSPRYKIIEKRQSVAFWCNPISGHATLYWYQQILGQGPKLLIQFQNNGVVDDSQLPKDRFSAERLKGVDSTLKIQPAKLEDSAVYLCASSSRTSKETQYFGPGTRLLVL.